This entry lists 26 T cell receptor beta chains sequenced from one sample in a study of OX40 agonist ivuxolimab in advanced cancers. Produced via immunoSEQ multiplex PCR; TCRdb's table is partial and in-frame only. The sample shows about 42,000 clones, approximately 86% of them seen only once. Sequencing used CD4+ or CD8+ T cells sorted from blood, obtained in a trial of the OX40 agonist ivuxolimab. The receptors derive from an adult with an advanced solid tumor such as melanoma, head and neck, liver or kidney cancer.

CDR3 in amino acids: CASSLNIDRFFEQYF. CDR3 in DNA: TGTGCCAGCAGTTTAAACATCGACAGATTCTTCGAGCAGTACTTC. V usage is TRBV27 and J usage is TRBJ2-7, with D perhaps matching TRBD1 (5 bases). This CDR3 region has 15 residues. The V gene lost 2 bases and the J gene lost 6 bases, with 17 bases spanning the gap. Germline CDR1 and CDR2: MNHEY and SMNVEV (reference sequence).

The J gene is TRBJ2-1, the V gene TRBV7-6; TRBD2 might be the D (5 bases). CDR1 SGHVS and CDR2 FNYEAQ come from the germline V gene. V lost 4 bases and J lost 12, with 10 bases in between. The CDR3 consists of 11 residues. CDR3 in amino acids: CASSSSEGQFF. The CDR3 DNA reads TGTGCCAGCAGCTCCTCAGAGGGGCAGTTCTTC.

The V gene is TRBV28, the J gene TRBJ2-1; 11 positions match TRBD2. Losses at the gene ends were 1 base for V and 6 bases for J; bases not matched to a gene: 5. From germline, CDR1 is MDHEN and CDR2 SYDVKM. The CDR3 contains 16 residues. CDR3 in amino acids: CASSLLLAGGRNEQFF. The CDR3 DNA is TGTGCCAGCAGTTTATTGCTAGCGGGAGGACGCAATGAGCAGTTCTTC.

This sequence joins TRBV19 and TRBJ2-1; D is perhaps TRBD2 (6 bases). The CDR3 runs to 13 residues. Deletions cut 6 bases from V and 8 bases from J, with 14 bases between. Germline V gives CDR1 LNHDA, CDR2 SQIVND (reference sequence). CDR3 in amino acids: CASSPKAGHEQFF. In DNA form, the CDR3 reads TGTGCCAGTAGCCCCAAGGCGGGACATGAGCAGTTCTTC.

The table lists this clone with a few counts. The chain carries TRBV16 and TRBJ2-1; D unclear. Germline lookup yields CDR1 KGHSY and CDR2 FQNENV. The V end lost 0 bases, the J end lost 6 bases, and 6 bases lay between the germline ends. The CDR3 is 13 residues long. The CDR3 region has the DNA TGTGCCAGCAGCCAATCCCCAACCAATGAGCAGTTCTTC. Translation gives CASSQSPTNEQFF.

The chain combines TRBV19 with TRBJ1-6; a possible D gene is TRBD1 (6 bases). Germline V CDR1 and CDR2: LNHDA, SQIVND (reference sequence). Trimming took 4 bases from V and 6 from J, leaving 7 bases between them. The CDR3 is 13 residues long. The CDR3: CASSKGGNSPLHF. The CDR3, as DNA: TGTGCCAGTAGTAAGGGGGGTAATTCACCCCTCCACTTT.

The V and J genes are TRBV30 and TRBJ1-2, with D unresolved. Per germline, CDR1 GTSNPN and CDR2 SVGIG (reference sequence). Deletions cut 4 bases from V and 0 bases from J, with 12 bases between. This CDR3 spans 14 amino acids. The CDR3 is CAWKADATNYGYTF. The CDR3 DNA follows: TGTGCCTGGAAGGCCGACGCCACTAACTATGGCTACACCTTC.

V usage is TRBV28 and J usage is TRBJ1-5; 9 bases line up with TRBD1. Germline V gene lookup returns CDR1 MDHEN and CDR2 SYDVKM. This CDR3 has 14 amino acids. Trimming cost V 6 bases and J 7 bases; bases outside gene matches: 7. CDR3 region: CASSLGTGKQPQHF. The CDR3 region has the DNA TGTGCCAGCAGCCTCGGGACAGGGAAACAGCCCCAGCATTTT.

The chain combines TRBV4-2 with TRBJ1-5; 7 bases fit TRBD1. The CDR3 has 18 residues. Germline CDR1 is LGHNA and CDR2 is YNFKEQ. V lost 4 bases, J lost 0 bases, and 12 bases stayed unmatched. CDR3 region: CASSRYLTGEDSNQPQHF. The CDR3 region has the DNA TGTGCCAGCAGCCGCTACCTTACAGGGGAAGATAGCAATCAGCCCCAGCATTTT.

The CDR3 sequence: CASSSPGTGDYEQYF. In nucleotides, the CDR3 is TGTGCCAGCAGCTCCCCAGGGACAGGAGACTACGAGCAGTACTTC. The rearrangement links TRBV7-2 to TRBJ2-7; 8 bases agree with TRBD1. V shed 4 bases, J shed 3 bases, and the junction held 8 bases outside the gene matches. The germline V gene has CDR1 SGHTA and CDR2 FQGNSA. CDR3 length: 15 amino acids.

This chain joins TRBV5-1 and TRBJ2-1, with 10 bases fitting TRBD2. The CDR3 length is 17 residues. Trimming removed 3 bases from V and 4 bases from J; junction bases left unmatched: 10. Germline CDR1 is SGHRS and CDR2 is YFSETQ. CDR3 sequence: CASSSPPSGSGYNEQFF. In DNA form, the CDR3 reads TGCGCCAGCAGCTCCCCCCCTAGCGGGAGCGGGTACAATGAGCAGTTCTTC. Full variable domain (remainder filled in from reference TRBV5-1 and TRBJ2-1): KAGVTQTPRYLIKTRGQQVTLSCSPISGHRSVSWYQQTPGQGLQFLFEYFSETQRNKGNFPGRFSGRQFSNSRSEMNVSTLELGDSALYLCASSSPPSGSGYNEQFFGPGTRLTVL.

V gene TRBV7-2 combines with J gene TRBJ2-7; no definite D call. Germline V gives CDR1 SGHTA, CDR2 FQGNSA. The CDR3 consists of 16 residues. V lost 3 bases and J lost 4, with 19 bases in between. The CDR3 sequence: CASSLNPGRIIYEQYF. CDR3 nucleotide sequence: TGTGCCAGCAGCTTGAATCCTGGCAGGATTATATACGAGCAGTACTTC.

The chain links TRBV27 to TRBJ1-1; the D gene is possibly TRBD1 (6 bases). V was clipped by 6 bases and J by 5 bases, with 19 bases between them. CDR1 is MNHEY, CDR2 SMNVEV, per germline (reference sequence). The CDR3 contains 15 residues. The CDR3 coding sequence is TGTGCCAGCAGCCCCTCGACGGGGGCGAGGACTGAAGCTTTCTTT. This translates into CASSPSTGARTEAFF.

The V gene is TRBV4-1, the J gene TRBJ2-1; D assignment may be TRBD1 or TRBD2 (5 bases each). The germline gives CDR1 MGHRA, CDR2 YSYEKL. V was shortened by 2 bases and J by 9 bases, with 14 bases between the two germline ends. The CDR3 is made up of 14 amino acids. CDR3 nucleotides: TGCGCCAGCAGCCAAAGGGCCACTAGGGGTGAGCAGTTCTTC. Its protein product is CASSQRATRGEQFF.

This sequence joins TRBV29-1 and TRBJ2-7; 10 positions agree with TRBD2. This CDR3 has 13 amino acids. Germline V gene sequence: CDR1 SQVTM, CDR2 ANQGSEA. The ends lost 5 bases at V and 6 bases at J; junction bases unmatched: 7. CDR3 loop: CSVPGTSVGEQYF. CDR3 in DNA: TGCAGCGTTCCCGGGACTAGCGTCGGCGAGCAGTACTTC.

The chain joins TRBV2 to TRBJ2-2; the match to TRBD2 covers 11 bases. V trimming: 5 bases; J trimming: 3 bases; junction bases outside the gene matches: 5. The CDR3 runs 16 residues. Germline assignment: CDR1 SNHLY and CDR2 FYNNEI. CDR3 DNA sequence: TGTGCCAGCAGTATAGCGGGGGGGCGTTACACCGGGGAGCTGTTTTTT. Translating gives CASSIAGGRYTGELFF.

This clone has just a few counts. The rearrangement links TRBV6-1 to TRBJ1-1; D remains ambiguous. V was pared by 5 bases and J by 1 base, with 11 bases between. The CDR3 consists of 14 residues. CDR1 is MNHNS, CDR2 SASEGT, per germline. The CDR3: CASSPRTGNTEAFF. CDR3 DNA sequence: TGTGCCAGCAGTCCGCGGACGGGGAACACTGAAGCTTTCTTT.

The chain carries TRBV11-2 and TRBJ2-5, with unresolved D. The CDR3 consists of 12 residues. V dropped 1 base and J dropped 5 bases, with 5 bases sitting between them. The germline CDR1 and CDR2 sequences are SGHAT and FQNNGV. CDR3: CASSLVGETQYF. CDR3 bases: TGTGCCAGCAGCTTAGTAGGCGAGACCCAGTACTTC.

This sequence joins TRBV19 and TRBJ1-2, with D perhaps matching TRBD1 (5 bases). The CDR3 is made up of 14 amino acids. Germline lookup yields CDR1 LNHDA and CDR2 SQIVND (reference sequence). V lost 7 bases and J lost 3, with 15 bases in between. CDR3 amino acids: CASTHRGRDYGYTF. In nucleotides, the CDR3 is TGTGCCAGTACCCATAGGGGCAGGGACTATGGCTACACCTTC.

The V and J genes are TRBV29-1 and TRBJ2-1; D may match TRBD1 or TRBD2 (8 bases each). The CDR3 covers 14 residues. Germline lookup yields CDR1 SQVTM and CDR2 ANQGSEA. V shed 7 bases and J shed 6 bases, with 19 bases lying between them. The CDR3 DNA reads TGCAGCGCACCGGGGGGGACAGGTGGCAATGAGCAGTTCTTC. Protein: CSAPGGTGGNEQFF.

This clone was seen only once. The gene calls are TRBV4-2 and TRBJ2-7, with 8 positions matching TRBD1. There are 15 residues in the CDR3. Germline CDR1 is LGHNA and CDR2 is YNFKEQ. Unmatched junction bases numbered 6, after V lost 0 bases and J lost 5 bases. CDR3 in amino acids: CASSQEWTGRNEQYF. For the CDR3, the DNA is TGTGCCAGCAGCCAAGAGTGGACAGGGAGGAACGAGCAGTACTTC.

This CDR3 reads CASSEGQLNTEAFF. The CDR3 bases are TGTGCCAGCAGTGAGGGACAGTTGAACACTGAAGCTTTCTTT. The chain joins TRBV9 to TRBJ1-1; TRBD1 matches 7 bases. The V and J ends lost 5 bases and 0 bases, in that order; junction bases with no gene match: 4. Looked up from germline, CDR1 is SGDLS and CDR2 is YYNGEE. The CDR3 runs 14 residues.

The CDR3 spells CASSPRTAMNTEAFF. The CDR3 region has the DNA TGTGCCAGCAGTCCTCGGACAGCGATGAACACTGAAGCTTTCTTT. The chain employs TRBV27 and TRBJ1-1, with D tentatively TRBD1 (6 bases). Trimming took 5 bases from V and 0 from J, leaving 13 bases between them. The CDR3 runs 15 residues. Germline CDR1 MNHEY, CDR2 SMNVEV (reference sequence).

The chain joins TRBV6-5 to TRBJ2-7, with D tentatively TRBD1 (6 bases). Germline CDR1 reads MNHEY; CDR2 reads SVGAGI. V shed 8 bases and J shed 3 bases, with 17 bases lying between them. The CDR3 has 14 amino acids. CDR3 region: CASSTGRGNYEQYF. CDR3 sequence (DNA): TGTGCCAGCTCGACGGGCAGGGGAAACTACGAGCAGTACTTC.

The chain combines TRBV7-9 with TRBJ2-5; TRBD2 matches at 9 bases. Unmatched junction bases numbered 7, after V lost 3 bases and J lost 5 bases. Germline V gives CDR1 SEHNR, CDR2 FQNEAQ (reference sequence). The length of the CDR3 is 15 residues. The CDR3 DNA reads as TGTGCCAGCAGCTTTATAGCGGGGGTATCCGAGACCCAGTACTTC. It yields the protein CASSFIAGVSETQYF.

CDR3 bases: TGCGCCAGCAGCGTAAGAGGGGGCTCCGCAGCTTTCTTT. Translation: CASSVRGGSAAFF. The gene calls are TRBV4-1 and TRBJ1-1; 7 bases match TRBD1. After removal of 5 bases from V and 10 bases from J, the junction contained 10 bases not matched to a gene. Germline-derived CDR1 and CDR2 are MGHRA and YSYEKL. The CDR3 covers 13 residues.